Below are 28 T cell receptor beta chains sequenced from a single sample in a study of blood T cell repertoires in COVID-19. Sequenced by immunoSEQ multiplex PCR; TCRdb stores in-frame clones only, minus some. Of about 240,000 clones in the sample, roughly 87% were seen once. The sample comprised peripheral blood. The receptors shown here come from a man in his 60s who had recovered from COVID-19.

A single count supports this clone. The V and J genes are TRBV5-5 and TRBJ2-7, with TRBD1 matching over 9 bases. The CDR3 spans 14 residues. After removal of 3 bases from V and 1 base from J, the junction contained 2 bases not matched to a gene. Germline V gene lookup returns CDR1 SGHKS and CDR2 YYEKEE (reference sequence). The CDR3 DNA sequence: TGTGCCAGCAGCTCCGGGACAGGGTCCTACGAGCAGTACGTC. Translation: CASSSGTGSYEQYV.

Comments on this clone: The sample holds other DNA sequences that translate to the same CDR3. The chain recombines TRBV19 with TRBJ2-5, with 9 bases fitting TRBD2. The CDR3 has 13 amino acids. V lost 4 bases and J lost 4; bases outside the gene matches: 1. CDR1 is LNHDA, CDR2 SQIVND, per germline (reference sequence). The CDR3: CASSSSGGETQYF. In DNA, the CDR3 is TGTGCCAGTAGTAGTAGCGGGGGAGAGACCCAGTACTTC.

The chain is built from TRBV6-6 and TRBJ2-3, with TRBD2 matching 7 bases. Looked up from germline, CDR1 is MNHNY and CDR2 is SVGAGI (reference sequence). The CDR3 loop spans 16 amino acids. With 0 bases clipped from V and 7 bases from J, the junction kept 10 bases outside the gene matches. CDR3: CASSYSGGGLGYTQYF. For the CDR3, the DNA is TGTGCCAGCAGTTACTCTGGGGGGGGTCTCGGGTATACGCAGTATTTT.

As concerns this clone: One end of the junction varies from germline; a read error may be responsible. The chain couples TRBV7-8 to TRBJ1-2; 10 bases line up with TRBD1. This CDR3 is 18 amino acids long. The V gene's germline CDR1 is SGHVS and CDR2 FQNEAQ. CDR3 DNA: TGTGCCAGCAGCCTAGCCGATCGGACAGGGGGATACAACTATGGCTACACCTTC. It is translated as CASSLADRTGGYNYGYTF.

The J gene is TRBJ1-1, the V gene TRBV3-1 (or the pseudogene TRBV3-2); TRBD1 is a possible D gene (5 bases). The germline V gene encodes CDR1 LGHDT and CDR2 YNNKEL (reference sequence). V was pared by 8 bases and J by 1 base, with 11 bases between. The CDR3 has 13 amino acids. DNA for the CDR3: TGTGCCAGCGTGAACAGGCGGAACACTGAAGCTTTCTTT. This sequence encodes CASVNRRNTEAFF.

The chain has TRBV6-5 and TRBJ1-4, with D possibly TRBD1 on 5 matching bases. V lost 2 bases and J 7 bases, leaving 14 bases between the germline ends. From germline, CDR1 is MNHEY and CDR2 SVGAGI. This CDR3 is 15 amino acids long. The CDR3 DNA follows: TGTGCCAGCAGTTACGCCGGGGGGGGTAGTGAAAAACTGTTTTTT. Its translation: CASSYAGGGSEKLFF.

The chain uses TRBV7-9 and TRBJ2-1; the match to TRBD2 covers 12 bases. The germline gives CDR1 SEHNR, CDR2 FQNEAQ (reference sequence). The junction had 6 bases not matched to a gene; V was cut back by 5 bases and J by 4 bases. CDR3 length: 16 residues. CDR3 sequence (DNA): TGTGCCAGCAGCCCCGGACTAGCGGGGAGTTACAATGAGCAGTTCTTC. Protein product: CASSPGLAGSYNEQFF.

This chain links TRBV5-1 with TRBJ2-1; TRBD2 agrees at 8 bases. In germline, CDR1 is SGHRS, CDR2 YFSETQ. The CDR3 contains 14 residues. The ends lost 3 bases at V and 5 bases at J; junction bases unmatched: 4. The CDR3 region is CASSSIAGNNEQFF. The CDR3 DNA follows: TGCGCCAGCAGCTCGATAGCGGGGAACAATGAGCAGTTCTTC.

V is TRBV7-2 and J is TRBJ1-3; the D gene is possibly TRBD1 (5 bases). Trimming shortened V by 1 base and J by 4 bases, and 11 bases separated the two germline ends. Germline-derived CDR1 and CDR2 are SGHTA and FQGNSA. The CDR3 has 15 residues. The CDR3: CASSLGTGGGNTIYF. CDR3 DNA: TGTGCCAGCAGCTTAGGAACAGGAGGGGGAAACACCATATATTTT.

The V and J genes are TRBV27 and TRBJ1-1; 10 bases agree with TRBD1. CDR1 and CDR2 from the germline V gene are MNHEY and SMNVEV (reference sequence). Losses at the gene ends were 0 bases for V and 11 bases for J; bases not matched to a gene: 3. The CDR3 sequence is 13 residues long. CDR3 residues: CASSLSGQGSAFF. The CDR3, as DNA: TGTGCCAGCAGTTTATCGGGACAGGGGAGCGCTTTCTTT.

This clone was seen just once. This chain uses TRBV5-8 with TRBJ2-1; D is possibly TRBD2 (5 bases). CDR1 and CDR2 (germline): SGHTS, YDEGEE. The length of the CDR3 is 16 residues. V was pared by 3 bases and J by 10 bases, with 23 bases between. The CDR3 spells CASSSKTWTPLHEQFF. In nucleotides, the CDR3 is TGTGCCAGCAGCTCGAAAACCTGGACTCCGCTCCACGAGCAGTTCTTC. Full variable domain (missing parts from reference TRBV5-8 and TRBJ2-1): EAGVTQSPTHLIKTRGQQATLRCSPISGHTSVYWYQQALGLGLQFLLWYDEGEERNRGNFPPRFSGRQFPNYSSELNVNALELEDSALYLCASSSKTWTPLHEQFFGPGTRLTVL.

This clone appeared a few times. The rearrangement links TRBV2 to TRBJ1-1; 7 nucleotides align to TRBD1. From germline, CDR1 is SNHLY and CDR2 FYNNEI. CDR3 size: 14 residues. V lost 7 bases and J lost 9; bases outside the gene matches: 14. The CDR3 nucleotides read TGTGCCAGCATTCAAAAGACAGGGCCGGCGCAAGCTTTCTTT. Its translation is CASIQKTGPAQAFF. Supplemented by reference TRBV2 and TRBJ1-1, the full variable domain reads EPEVTQTPSHQVTQMGQEVILRCVPISNHLYFYWYRQILGQKVEFLVSFYNNEISEKSEIFDDQFSVERPDGSNFTLKIRSTKLEDSAMYFCASIQKTGPAQAFFGQGTRLTVV.

The chain has TRBV27 and TRBJ2-3, with D possibly matching TRBD2 (5 bases). There are 14 residues in the CDR3. CDR1 and CDR2 from the germline V gene are MNHEY and SMNVEV (reference sequence). Trimming left V 4 bases short and J 4 bases short, with 12 bases between. The CDR3 sequence: CASSSFILADTQYF. CDR3 DNA: TGTGCCAGCAGTTCATTCATACTAGCAGATACGCAGTATTTT.

The V gene is TRBV7-2, the J gene TRBJ2-7; 8 bases fit TRBD1. The DNA end is a closer match to TRBJ2-5, so the J assignment may be wrong. CDR3 length equals 16 residues. Germline CDR1 is SGHTA and CDR2 is FQGNSA. In nucleotides, the CDR3 is TGTGCCAGCAGCAACAGACAAGGACAGGGTGAGGAGACCCAGTACTTC. It translates to CASSNRQGQGEETQYF.

The chain recombines TRBV5-6 with TRBJ1-5; D gene unclear. Germline V gene data show CDR1 as SGHDT and CDR2 as YYEEEE. The CDR3 has 16 amino acids. With 3 bases removed from V and 1 base from J, the gap between germline ends came to 14 bases. CDR3 loop: CASSYRLTVSNQPQHF. For the CDR3, the DNA is TGTGCCAGCAGCTACCGACTCACCGTGAGCAATCAGCCCCAGCATTTT.

The J gene is TRBJ1-5, the V gene TRBV12-5; D uncertain. This CDR3 region has 12 residues. From germline, CDR1 is LGHNT and CDR2 FRNRAP. V was shortened by 6 bases and J by 6 bases, with 9 bases between the two germline ends. CDR3 in amino acids: CASGLPLQPQHF. The CDR3 DNA sequence: TGTGCTAGTGGGTTGCCCCTTCAGCCCCAGCATTTT.

The V call is TRBV7-9, the J call TRBJ1-2; D is undetermined. Germline CDR1 reads SEHNR; CDR2 reads FQNEAQ (reference sequence). This CDR3 spans 12 amino acids. The V gene lost 3 bases and the J gene lost 8 bases, with 10 bases spanning the gap. In DNA form, the CDR3 reads TGTGCCAGCAGCTTTGAAGAGGTGGGCTACACCTTC. Translating gives CASSFEEVGYTF.

This clone was observed once. The V and J genes are TRBV6-6 and TRBJ1-6; D is perhaps TRBD1 (5 bases). CDR1 MNHNY and CDR2 SVGAGI come from the germline V gene (reference sequence). Trimming shortened V by 6 bases and J by 4 bases, and 10 bases separated the two germline ends. The CDR3 length is 14 residues. The CDR3 protein is CASRAQEYNSPLHF. In DNA form, the CDR3 reads TGTGCCAGCAGAGCACAGGAGTATAATTCACCCCTCCACTTT.

V gene TRBV24-1 combines with J gene TRBJ2-2, with 7 bases identical to TRBD1. CDR1 and CDR2 from the germline V gene are KGHDR and SFDVKD. The trim removed 10 bases at V and 6 bases at J, leaving 1 base unmatched. The CDR3 has 11 amino acids. CDR3: CATRGPGELFF. The CDR3 bases are TGTGCCACAAGGGGGCCCGGGGAGCTGTTTTTT.

CDR3 amino acids: CASSLGQNTEAFF. The CDR3 nucleotides read TGTGCCAGCAGCTTAGGACAGAACACTGAAGCTTTCTTT. The chain uses TRBV11-2 and TRBJ1-1; no firm D call. Germline assignment: CDR1 SGHAT and CDR2 FQNNGV. The CDR3 runs 13 residues. V lost 1 base and J lost 1, with 4 bases in between.

The genes are TRBV24-1 and TRBJ2-2; D gene unclear. The V gene lost 4 bases and the J gene lost 8 bases, with 19 bases spanning the gap. This CDR3 is 16 amino acids long. Germline CDR1 is KGHDR and CDR2 is SFDVKD. CDR3 in DNA: TGTGCCACCAGTGACAACATGAAACAGCTTTCAGGGGAGCTGTTTTTT. Protein product: CATSDNMKQLSGELFF.

This clone appeared once. The chain recombines TRBV27 with TRBJ1-6, with D unclear. The V end was cut by 5 bases, the J end by 9 bases, with 11 bases between. This CDR3 has 13 residues. From germline, CDR1 is MNHEY and CDR2 SMNVEV (reference sequence). The CDR3 DNA is TGTGCCAGCAGTCCCGGACTGCTTTCACCCCTCCACTTT. It codes for CASSPGLLSPLHF.

This clone came up once. The V gene is TRBV5-4, the J gene TRBJ2-1; 9 bases fit TRBD2. CDR1 is SGHNT and CDR2 is YYREEE in the germline V gene (reference sequence). The CDR3 runs 15 residues. Trimming at V came to 0 bases and at J to 4 bases, leaving 2 bases not matched to a gene. CDR3 sequence (DNA): TGTGCCAGCAGCTTGGGCGGGGGGGATTACAATGAGCAGTTCTTC. It codes for CASSLGGGDYNEQFF.

The chain combines TRBV2 with TRBJ2-5; possibly TRBD1 for D (6 bases). The V gene lost 6 bases and the J gene lost 2 bases, with 10 bases spanning the gap. Germline V gene lookup returns CDR1 SNHLY and CDR2 FYNNEI. The CDR3 sequence is 13 residues long. CDR3 in amino acids: CASRRQVQETQYF. CDR3 DNA: TGTGCCAGCAGGAGACAGGTTCAAGAGACCCAGTACTTC.

The rearrangement joins TRBV30 to TRBJ2-2; TRBD2 aligns across 7 bases. Germline CDR1 is GTSNPN and CDR2 is SVGIG (reference sequence). The junction had 10 bases not matched to a gene; V was cut back by 3 bases and J by 6 bases. The CDR3 extends over 15 amino acids. CDR3 loop: CAWRPPGGWAGELFF. The DNA of the CDR3 is TGTGCCTGGAGGCCCCCGGGGGGATGGGCCGGGGAGCTGTTTTTT.

The chain employs TRBV12-3 or TRBV12-4 and TRBJ2-3; D remains ambiguous. The CDR3 is made up of 11 amino acids. V was trimmed by 5 bases and J by 5 bases, leaving 5 bases between them. CDR3 nucleotide sequence: TGTGCCAGCAGTCTCGGAGATACGCAGTATTTT. This translates into CASSLGDTQYF.

This rearrangement joins TRBV28 to TRBJ1-1, with unresolved D. The germline V and J ends were trimmed by 1 base and 8 bases, with 11 bases remaining between them. This CDR3 has 13 residues. From germline, CDR1 is MDHEN and CDR2 SYDVKM. CDR3 DNA sequence: TGTGCCAGCAGTTTATTGACTGGAGGCGAAGCTTTCTTT. Residues: CASSLLTGGEAFF. The whole variable domain, filled in from reference TRBV28 and TRBJ1-1, reads DVKVTQSSRYLVKRTGEKVFLECVQDMDHENMFWYRQDPGLGLRLIYFSYDVKMKEKGDIPEGYSVSREKKERFSLILESASTNQTSMYLCASSLLTGGEAFFGQGTRLTVV.

This clone was seen only a few times. The chain combines TRBV12-2 with TRBJ1-1; TRBD1 is the table's D call and was not checked against the DNA. TRBV12-2 is a recognized pseudogene. The CDR3 runs to 15 residues. CDR3: CASRPRDRGGTEAFF. CDR3 nucleotide sequence: TGTGCAAGTCGCCCCAGGGACAGGGGTGGTACTGAAGCTTTCTTT.